The 24 T cell receptor beta chains in this list originate from one sample, sequenced in a study of identical twins. A single record per CDR3 protein comes from TCRdb applying MiXCR to the 5' RACE reads. Among about 530,000 distinct CDR3 sequences listed, 15% were seen once. The sample also formed part of further work on yellow fever vaccine responses in identical twins.

The sample taken for sequencing was CD4+ T cells sorted from blood. The receptors were sampled from a woman between 18 and 29 years old in good health.

This clonotype was detected only a few times. The J gene is TRBJ1-5, the V gene TRBV12-3 or TRBV12-4, with D unresolved. The CDR3 spans 16 residues. V was cut by 1 base and J by 6 bases, with 16 bases left in between. The CDR3 loop is CASSLVTGIASQPQHF. CDR3 bases: TGTGCCAGCAGTTTAGTGACGGGGATTGCGAGTCAGCCCCAGCATTTT.

The chain joins TRBV6-1 to TRBJ2-1; D unclear. The CDR3 is made up of 14 amino acids. Looked up from germline, CDR1 is MNHNS and CDR2 is SASEGT. V was clipped by 0 bases and J by 3 bases, with 6 bases between them. Here the CDR3 DNA reads TGTGCCAGCAGTGAAGCAGCATACTACAATGAGCAGTTCTTC. Translating it yields CASSEAAYYNEQFF.

Only a few counts were recorded for this clonotype. This chain uses TRBV5-1 with TRBJ2-1, with 11 bases aligning to TRBD2. J was trimmed by 6 bases and V by 0 bases; bases with no gene match: 5. Germline V CDR1 and CDR2: SGHRS, YFSETQ. This CDR3 is 16 amino acids long. The CDR3 DNA reads as TGCGCCAGCAGCTTGGCCGATAGCGGGGGGGGCAATGAGCAGTTCTTC. Its protein is CASSLADSGGGNEQFF.

The chain has TRBV5-5 and TRBJ2-5; D is ambiguous. CDR1 is SGHKS and CDR2 is YYEKEE in the germline V gene (reference sequence). CDR3 length: 15 residues. V dropped 0 bases and J dropped 2 bases, with 11 bases sitting between them. The CDR3 here is CASSLEGIGQETQYF. CDR3 coding DNA: TGTGCCAGCAGCTTGGAGGGTATAGGACAAGAGACCCAGTACTTC.

The chain is built from TRBV20-1 and TRBJ1-5; TRBD1 aligns across 7 bases. Germline V gives CDR1 DFQATT, CDR2 SNEGSKA (reference sequence). The CDR3 has 13 amino acids. The trim removed 5 bases at V and 6 bases at J, leaving 7 bases unmatched. CDR3 sequence: CSAGRQGGQPQHF. The CDR3, as DNA: TGCAGTGCTGGTAGACAGGGCGGTCAGCCCCAGCATTTT.

This clonotype came up a few times. The V and J genes are TRBV6-1 and TRBJ2-4; no reliable D call. V was clipped by 5 bases and J by 1 base, with 9 bases between them. This CDR3 region has 14 residues. Germline V gives CDR1 MNHNS, CDR2 SASEGT. The CDR3 spells CASSTPRAKNIQYF. Here the CDR3 DNA reads TGTGCCAGCAGTACCCCAAGGGCCAAAAACATTCAGTACTTC.

The CDR3 loop reads CASRREGLASVNEQFF. In DNA, the CDR3 is TGTGCCAGCAGGAGGGAAGGACTAGCCTCAGTGAATGAGCAGTTCTTC. The gene calls are TRBV3-1 and TRBJ2-1; 8 bases are a match to TRBD2. This CDR3 is built from 16 residues. J lost 7 bases, V lost 6 bases, and 14 bases had no gene match. Germline CDR1 is LGHDT and CDR2 is YNNKEL (reference sequence).

The chain links TRBV20-1 to TRBJ2-5; 12 nucleotides agree with TRBD2. CDR3 length equals 17 residues. CDR1 DFQATT and CDR2 SNEGSKA come from the germline V gene (reference sequence). Trimming took 2 bases from V and 6 from J; bases not matched to a gene: 13. In nucleotides, the CDR3 is TGCAGTGCTAGACCGCCTAGCGGGGGGGCCATCCCGAAGACCCAGTACTTC. The encoded protein is CSARPPSGGAIPKTQYF.

This clonotype was observed at least ten times. The V gene is TRBV24-1, the J gene TRBJ1-5, with a possible D match to TRBD1 (5 bases). This CDR3 has 14 amino acids. The V gene lost 6 bases and the J gene lost 6 bases, with 14 bases spanning the gap. Germline CDR1 reads KGHDR; CDR2 reads SFDVKD. The CDR3 sequence: CATSIRGESQPQHF. CDR3 nucleotides: TGTGCCACCAGTATAAGGGGAGAAAGTCAGCCCCAGCATTTT.

The chain recombines TRBV20-1 with TRBJ2-3; TRBD2 aligns across 10 bases. V was clipped by 3 bases and J by 4 bases; unmatched bases: 1. Per germline, CDR1 DFQATT and CDR2 SNEGSKA (reference sequence). The CDR3 is made up of 13 amino acids. CDR3 residues: CSARTSGSDTQYF. The CDR3 region has the DNA TGCAGTGCTAGGACTAGCGGGTCAGATACGCAGTATTTT.

The chain has TRBV20-1 and TRBJ2-3; 7 bases map to TRBD2. Germline loops: CDR1 DFQATT, CDR2 SNEGSKA (reference sequence). J gave up 0 bases and V 3 bases, and 3 bases lay outside the gene matches. The CDR3 is 14 amino acids. CDR3 amino acids: CSASGGTSTDTQYF. The CDR3 DNA follows: TGCAGTGCTAGCGGGGGGACCAGCACAGATACGCAGTATTTT.

This clonotype was observed at least ten times. The gene calls are TRBV29-1 and TRBJ2-3; weak D call: TRBD1 (6 bases). The V gene lost 6 bases and the J gene lost 0 bases, with 7 bases spanning the gap. The CDR3 is 12 amino acids. Germline assignment: CDR1 SQVTM and CDR2 ANQGSEA. The CDR3 nucleotides are TGCAGCGTCAGGGGAAGCACAGATACGCAGTATTTT. It yields the protein CSVRGSTDTQYF.

This clonotype turned up a few times. V usage is TRBV7-3 and J usage is TRBJ2-7, with 10 bases that match TRBD2. This CDR3 has 15 amino acids. The V segment lost 2 bases and the J segment 5 bases; nucleotides outside the gene matches: 6. The germline V gene encodes CDR1 SGHTA and CDR2 FQGTGA. CDR3 DNA: TGTGCCAGCAGCTTAGGTAGCGGGAGGATTAACGAGCAGTACTTC. Translation gives CASSLGSGRINEQYF.

For the CDR3, the DNA is TGCGCCAGCAGCTTGGGGACAGGGGAAGAGCAGTACGTC. It is translated as CASSLGTGEEQYV. V usage is TRBV5-1 and J usage is TRBJ2-7; TRBD1 aligns across 9 bases. V trimming: 0 bases; J trimming: 7 bases; junction bases outside the gene matches: 2. The germline CDR1 and CDR2 sequences are SGHRS and YFSETQ. There are 13 residues in the CDR3.

V is TRBV5-1 and J is TRBJ2-1; D remains unclear. CDR3 length equals 13 residues. CDR1 and CDR2 (germline): SGHRS, YFSETQ. V was pared by 4 bases and J by 9 bases, with 14 bases between. CDR3 nucleotides: TGCGCCAGCAGCAAAGGGTCGGGTGCTGAGCAGTTCTTC. Its translation is CASSKGSGAEQFF.

This chain connects TRBV4-1 to TRBJ1-3; D is unclear. V lost 1 base to trimming and J lost 5 bases, with 6 bases between them. The CDR3 is 13 amino acids. The germline V gene encodes CDR1 MGHRA and CDR2 YSYEKL. The CDR3 DNA sequence: TGCGCCAGCAGCCAAGTGGGGAGAAACACCATATATTTT. This encodes CASSQVGRNTIYF.

The rearrangement joins TRBV5-1 to TRBJ2-1; TRBD2 aligns across 8 bases. The CDR3 totals 15 residues. The V gene's germline CDR1 is SGHRS and CDR2 YFSETQ. The J segment lost 3 bases and the V segment lost 0 bases, leaving 2 bases of the junction unmatched. In DNA form, the CDR3 reads TGCGCCAGCAGCTTGGAACTAGCGGACTACAATGAGCAGTTCTTC. It encodes CASSLELADYNEQFF.

This clonotype was seen a handful of times. The rearrangement joins TRBV6-5 to TRBJ2-1, with 8 bases fitting TRBD1. Trimming took 7 bases from V and 10 from J; bases not matched to a gene: 3. In germline, CDR1 is MNHEY, CDR2 SVGAGI. CDR3 length: 11 residues. The CDR3 DNA reads as TGTGCCAGCACCCGGACAGGGGAGCAGTTCTTC. Amino acid sequence: CASTRTGEQFF.

This chain connects TRBV7-8 to TRBJ1-2, with D hard to call. The CDR3 has 13 amino acids. Trimming pared 5 bases from V and 4 bases from J, leaving 11 bases between. The germline V gene encodes CDR1 SGHVS and CDR2 FQNEAQ. CDR3 coding DNA: TGTGCCAGCAGCCCAAATTACATCTATGGCTACACCTTC. This gives the protein CASSPNYIYGYTF.

V and J are TRBV12-3 or TRBV12-4 and TRBJ1-2; D might be TRBD1 (5 bases). This CDR3 has 13 residues. Trimming cost V 8 bases and J 5 bases, with 15 bases left between them. The CDR3 reads CASGNLGGYGYTF. The CDR3 DNA sequence: TGTGCCAGCGGAAATTTGGGGGGTTATGGCTACACCTTC.

The CDR3 is CASSQARLAAGELFF. DNA for the CDR3: TGTGCCAGCAGCCAGGCACGGCTAGCGGCCGGGGAGCTGTTTTTT. The gene calls are TRBV7-2 and TRBJ2-2; TRBD2 matches 7 bases. The ends lost 5 bases at V and 6 bases at J; junction bases unmatched: 9. Germline V gene data show CDR1 as SGHTA and CDR2 as FQGNSA. This CDR3 region has 15 residues. The whole variable domain, filled in from reference TRBV7-2 and TRBJ2-2, reads GAGVSQSPSNKVTEKGKDVELRCDPISGHTALYWYRQSLGQGLEFLIYFQGNSAPDKSGLPSDRFSAERTGGSVSTLTIQRTQQEDSAVYLCASSQARLAAGELFFGEGSRLTVL.

The chain carries TRBV5-4 and TRBJ2-7, with 8 bases lining up with TRBD1. Germline trimming cut 6 bases from V and 2 bases from J; bases unmatched to any gene: 7. CDR1 SGHNT and CDR2 YYREEE come from the germline V gene (reference sequence). This CDR3 is built from 14 residues. In DNA form, the CDR3 reads TGTGCCAGCATCCCGGGACAGGCGCCCTACGAGCAGTACGTC. Its protein is CASIPGQAPYEQYV.

The sample holds a few counts of this clonotype. The chain has TRBV3-1 and TRBJ1-4, with TRBD1 matching 9 bases. After removal of 1 base from V and 5 bases from J, the junction contained 2 bases not matched to a gene. The germline gives CDR1 LGHDT, CDR2 YNNKEL (reference sequence). The length of the CDR3 is 15 residues. CDR3 DNA sequence: TGTGCCAGCAGCCAAGCCGGGACAGGGAATGAAAAACTGTTTTTT. Its translation is CASSQAGTGNEKLFF.

CDR3 nucleotide sequence: TGTGCCAGCAGATCGGGACAGGACCTACGCACAGATACGCAGTATTTT. Protein product: CASRSGQDLRTDTQYF. The rearrangement joins TRBV25-1 to TRBJ2-3; TRBD1 aligns across 8 bases. Trimming took 6 bases from V and 1 from J; bases not matched to a gene: 9. Germline CDR1 reads MGHDK; CDR2 reads SYGVNS. This CDR3 contains 16 residues.